One sample yielded the 16 T cell receptor beta chains listed below, sequenced in a study of T cell clonotyping in hematopoietic cell transplantation. The protocol was immunoSEQ multiplex PCR, while the TCRdb copy is restricted to in-frame clones and leaves out a portion. The profile shows 4,500 to 6,500 clones, 77% of them singletons. The material was PBMCs, obtained 100 days after allogeneic stem cell transplant. The receptors were sampled from a male patient aged 50 to 60 who had an allogeneic stem cell transplant from an unrelated donor, so the T cells may come from the graft donor. Some clones in this sample may be carry-over from other donors' samples.

The chain employs TRBV7-2 and TRBJ2-1; TRBD2 aligns across 8 bases. CDR3 length equals 16 residues. The germline CDR1 and CDR2 sequences are SGHTA and FQGNSA. The J segment lost 4 bases and the V segment lost 4 bases, leaving 9 bases of the junction unmatched. The CDR3: CASSSVETSVYNEQFF. In nucleotides, the CDR3 is TGTGCCAGCAGCTCCGTCGAGACTAGCGTTTACAATGAGCAGTTCTTC.

The chain recombines TRBV5-1 with TRBJ1-1, with D uncertain. V was cut by 0 bases and J by 1 base, with 10 bases left in between. The CDR3 runs 15 residues. Germline values: CDR1 SGHRS, CDR2 YFSETQ. CDR3 nucleotides: TGCGCCAGCAGCTTGGCCGCGGGCGCGAACACTGAAGCTTTCTTT. This translates into CASSLAAGANTEAFF. Looking up the rest from reference TRBV5-1 and TRBJ1-1 gives the full variable domain: KAGVTQTPRYLIKTRGQQVTLSCSPISGHRSVSWYQQTPGQGLQFLFEYFSETQRNKGNFPGRFSGRQFSNSRSEMNVSTLELGDSALYLCASSLAAGANTEAFFGQGTRLTVV.

The chain is built from TRBV9 and TRBJ1-2; D gene unclear. V gave up 0 bases and J gave up 1 base, with 4 bases separating them. The CDR3 contains 13 residues. The germline V gene encodes CDR1 SGDLS and CDR2 YYNGEE. The CDR3 DNA sequence: TGTGCCAGCAGCGTAGAAGGTAACTATGGCTACACCTTC. This encodes CASSVEGNYGYTF.

V is TRBV30 and J is TRBJ2-3, with 10 bases aligning to TRBD2. CDR1 and CDR2 from the germline V gene are GTSNPN and SVGIG (reference sequence). With 2 bases clipped from V and 4 bases from J, the junction kept 3 bases outside the gene matches. This CDR3 comprises 14 residues. CDR3 amino acids: CAWSLAGGPDTQYF. DNA of the CDR3: TGTGCCTGGAGTTTAGCGGGGGGCCCAGATACGCAGTATTTT.

V is TRBV6-1 and J is TRBJ1-2, with 11 bases that match TRBD1. CDR1 is MNHNS and CDR2 is SASEGT in the germline V gene. The CDR3 runs to 15 residues. V dropped 6 bases and J dropped 7; count of bases not matched to a gene: 10. This chain's CDR3 is CASSLYGQGARGYTF. DNA for the CDR3: TGTGCCAGCAGCTTATATGGACAGGGGGCCCGTGGCTACACCTTC.

This chain joins TRBV5-1 and TRBJ2-7; D not certain. CDR1 and CDR2 (germline): SGHRS, YFSETQ. CDR3 length: 14 amino acids. The V end lost 2 bases, the J end lost 0 bases, and 9 bases lay between the germline ends. The CDR3, as DNA: TGCGCCAGCAGCTTAAAGATTGGCTCCTACGAGCAGTACTTC. This translates into CASSLKIGSYEQYF.

The rearrangement uses TRBV29-1 and TRBJ2-7, with a weak D call TRBD1 (5 bases). Trimming pared 6 bases from V and 0 bases from J, leaving 9 bases between. Germline V CDR1 and CDR2: SQVTM, ANQGSEA. The CDR3 length is 12 residues. CDR3 protein: CSVKGPSYEQYF. DNA of the CDR3: TGCAGCGTGAAGGGGCCCTCCTACGAGCAGTACTTC.

This chain connects TRBV7-2 to TRBJ2-1, with D possibly called TRBD1 or TRBD2 (5 bases each). V lost 5 bases and J 8 bases, leaving 16 bases between the germline ends. The CDR3 consists of 14 residues. Germline CDR1 and CDR2: SGHTA and FQGNSA. This CDR3 is CASSATRGRDEQFF. DNA for the CDR3: TGTGCCAGCAGCGCAACTAGGGGCAGGGATGAGCAGTTCTTC. The full variable domain, completed using reference TRBV7-2 and TRBJ2-1, is GAGVSQSPSNKVTEKGKDVELRCDPISGHTALYWYRQSLGQGLEFLIYFQGNSAPDKSGLPSDRFSAERTGGSVSTLTIQRTQQEDSAVYLCASSATRGRDEQFFGPGTRLTVL.

A single count supports this clone. The rearrangement uses TRBV30 and TRBJ2-7; D possibly corresponds to TRBD2 (7 bases). The CDR3 extends over 13 amino acids. Germline CDR1 reads GTSNPN; CDR2 reads SVGIG (reference sequence). With 3 bases removed from V and 6 bases from J, the gap between germline ends came to 15 bases. CDR3 sequence (DNA): TGTGCCTGGAGGAGAGGGGGGGTAGGCGAGCAGTACTTC. Amino acids: CAWRRGGVGEQYF.

The V gene is TRBV5-6, the J gene TRBJ2-5, with D perhaps TRBD1 (5 bases). The tail of the sequence fits TRBJ2-7 better, so the J call may be wrong. Germline CDR1 reads SGHDT; CDR2 reads YYEEEE. The CDR3 covers 13 residues. CDR3 sequence: CASSPDTSYEQYF. The CDR3 bases are TGTGCCAGCAGTCCGGACACTTCCTACGAGCAGTACTTC.

This chain links TRBV4-1 with TRBJ2-5; the D is unclear. The germline gives CDR1 MGHRA, CDR2 YSYEKL. With 1 base removed from V and 0 bases from J, the gap between germline ends came to 3 bases. The CDR3 sequence is 13 residues long. CDR3 in amino acids: CASSQVNQETQYF. The CDR3 nucleotides are TGCGCCAGCAGCCAAGTTAACCAAGAGACCCAGTACTTC.

The rearrangement links TRBV10-3 to TRBJ1-2; no firm D call. CDR1 and CDR2 from the germline V gene are ENHRY and SYGVKD. Trimming shortened V by 0 bases and J by 5 bases, and 10 bases separated the two germline ends. The CDR3 is 14 amino acids. CDR3 protein: CAISESTRWYGYTF. CDR3 coding DNA: TGTGCCATCAGTGAGTCTACACGGTGGTATGGCTACACCTTC.

This chain links TRBV6-5 with TRBJ1-2; TRBD1 is a possible D gene (5 bases). Germline loops: CDR1 MNHEY, CDR2 SVGAGI. The CDR3 runs to 14 residues. With 6 bases removed from V and 4 bases from J, the gap between germline ends came to 15 bases. In nucleotides, the CDR3 is TGTGCCAGCAGGACGGGACGGTCCCTCTATGGCTACACCTTC. Amino acid sequence: CASRTGRSLYGYTF.

The V and J genes are TRBV2 and TRBJ2-5; D possibly matches TRBD1 or TRBD2 (5 bases each). The V gene lost 3 bases and the J gene lost 5 bases, with 10 bases spanning the gap. The CDR3 totals 13 residues. Germline V CDR1 and CDR2: SNHLY, FYNNEI. CDR3 residues: CASSENRRETQYF. The CDR3, as DNA: TGTGCCAGCAGTGAGAACAGGAGGGAGACCCAGTACTTC. The full variable domain, in which reference TRBV2 and TRBJ2-5 provide the parts outside the CDR3, is EPEVTQTPSHQVTQMGQEVILRCVPISNHLYFYWYRQILGQKVEFLVSFYNNEISEKSEIFDDQFSVERPDGSNFTLKIRSTKLEDSAMYFCASSENRRETQYFGPGTRLLVL.

V usage is TRBV30 and J usage is TRBJ1-2; D is possibly TRBD1 (5 bases). V dropped 4 bases and J dropped 5 bases, with 8 bases sitting between them. CDR1 is GTSNPN, CDR2 SVGIG, per germline (reference sequence). The CDR3 totals 11 residues. Written as DNA, the CDR3 is TGTGCCTGGACGGGACTTTATGGCTACACCTTC. Encoded protein: CAWTGLYGYTF.

The rearrangement links TRBV6-5 to TRBJ2-5, with D unresolved. Per the germline V gene, CDR1 is MNHEY and CDR2 is SVGAGI. CDR3 length: 11 amino acids. V dropped 7 bases and J dropped 5 bases, with 8 bases sitting between them. The CDR3 DNA is TGTGCCAGCATTTTCGGGGAGACCCAGTACTTC. Its protein product is CASIFGETQYF.